A selection of T cell receptor beta chains follows, all from one sample in a study of T cell responses to AZD1222 COVID-19 vaccine. Repertoires were generated with immunoSEQ multiplex PCR, while TCRdb's copy carries only in-frame clones and drops some. Of 150,000 to 200,000 clones listed, 85% to 95% were seen once; the top ten hold 1.5% to 2.5%. Material: peripheral blood, obtained 28 days after the second AZD1222 dose. Receptor source: an adult who received the AZD1222 COVID-19 vaccine. CDR3s include the opening cysteine and the closing phenylalanine or tryptophan. Each record gives: D gene, CDR3 length, J gene, clone size, V gene, CDR3 protein, CDR3 DNA. A D gene is named only where the DNA matches it firmly. Some rows have no size entry. The others give once, few or many, or a class for an expanded clone.

>-|15|TRBJ2-2|-|TRBV11-2
CASSLRQGMTGELFF
TGTGCCAGCAGCTTAAGGCAGGGTATGACCGGGGAGCTGTTTTTT
>TRBD1|15|TRBJ2-7|-|TRBV7-8
CASSLRGQGAHEQYF
TGTGCCAGCAGCTTAAGGGGACAGGGGGCTCATGAGCAGTACTTC
>TRBD1|16|TRBJ1-5|-|TRBV6-2/TRBV6-3
CASSRAGQALNQPQHF
TGTGCCAGCAGCAGAGCGGGACAGGCGCTCAATCAGCCCCAGCATTTT
>TRBD1|14|TRBJ2-7|-|TRBV10-3
CAISRDRQSYEQYF
TGTGCCATCAGCCGGGACAGGCAATCCTACGAGCAGTACTTC
>TRBD1|16|TRBJ2-1|-|TRBV18
CASSPQGQGANNEQFF
TGTGCCAGCTCACCACAGGGACAGGGGGCGAACAATGAGCAGTTCTTC
>TRBD2|14|TRBJ2-7|-|TRBV7-9
CASRPASGGYEQYF
TGTGCCAGCAGACCTGCCAGCGGGGGCTACGAGCAGTACTTC
>TRBD1|17|TRBJ2-1|-|TRBV7-2
CASSLVAGQGGYNEQFF
TGTGCCAGCAGCTTAGTCGCGGGACAGGGGGGCTACAATGAGCAGTTCTTC
>-|12|TRBJ2-7|-|TRBV2
CASSLGSYEQYF
TGTGCCAGCAGCTTAGGATCCTACGAGCAGTACTTC
>TRBD1|13|TRBJ2-5|-|TRBV11-1
CASSYGQGETQYF
TGTGCCAGCAGCTACGGACAGGGAGAGACCCAGTACTTC
>-|16|TRBJ2-1|once|TRBV4-1
CASSQTAGTPEYEQFF
TGCGCCAGCAGCCAAACTGCCGGGACACCCGAGTATGAGCAGTTCTTC
>-|16|TRBJ2-1|once|TRBV19
CASSIVERRDYNEQFF
TGTGCCAGTAGTATAGTTGAACGGCGGGATTACAATGAGCAGTTCTTC
>TRBD2|12|TRBJ2-3|-|TRBV7-3
CASGRAGDTQYF
TGTGCCAGCGGGAGGGCCGGAGATACGCAGTATTTT
>TRBD2|17|TRBJ2-5|-|TRBV5-1
CASSSGLAGAKQETQYF
TGCGCCAGCAGCTCGGGACTAGCGGGGGCTAAACAAGAGACCCAGTACTTC
>TRBD1|13|TRBJ1-2|-|TRBV29-1
CSVETQGAGGYTF
TGCAGCGTTGAAACACAGGGGGCGGGCGGCTACACCTTC
>TRBD1|15|TRBJ1-6|-|TRBV9
CASSVRTGHNSPLHF
TGTGCCAGCAGCGTAAGGACAGGCCATAATTCACCCCTCCACTTT
>-|13|TRBJ2-1|once|TRBV7-9
CASSLDEGNEQFF
TGTGCCAGCAGCTTAGATGAGGGCAATGAGCAGTTCTTC
>-|16|TRBJ2-3|-|TRBV6-5
CASSYSPPGTTDTQYF
TGTGCCAGCAGTTACTCGCCCCCGGGCACTACAGATACGCAGTATTTT
>TRBD2|17|TRBJ2-2|-|TRBV19
CASSIGLAGGNTGELFF
TGTGCCAGTAGTATAGGACTAGCGGGAGGGAACACCGGGGAGCTGTTTTTT
>-|15|TRBJ1-5|-|TRBV3-1/TRBV3-2
CASSLDGTVNQPQHF
TGTGCCAGCAGCCTAGACGGGACGGTTAATCAGCCCCAGCATTTT
>-|14|TRBJ2-1|-|TRBV7-2
CASSLGGHVDEQFF
TGTGCCAGCAGCCTAGGGGGGCACGTGGATGAGCAGTTCTTC
>-|14|TRBJ1-2|-|TRBV7-2
CASSFFAGPYGYTF
TGTGCCAGCAGCTTCTTCGCGGGACCCTATGGCTACACCTTC
>TRBD2|15|TRBJ2-3|-|TRBV7-3
CASSLASGVSDTQYF
TGTGCCAGCAGCTTAGCTAGCGGGGTGTCAGATACGCAGTATTTT
>TRBD2|16|TRBJ2-3|-|TRBV9
CASSDGTSGLTDTQYF
TGTGCCAGCAGCGACGGGACTAGCGGGCTCACAGATACGCAGTATTTT
>-|15|TRBJ2-2|-|TRBV6-5
CASSYSKAGSGELFF
TGTGCCAGCAGTTACTCGAAGGCAGGGTCCGGGGAGCTGTTTTTT
>-|14|TRBJ2-7|-|TRBV5-1
CASSPGTPSYEQYF
TGCGCCAGCAGCCCCGGGACGCCCTCCTACGAGCAGTACTTC
>TRBD2|15|TRBJ2-2|-|TRBV7-8
CASSPLAGGPGELFF
TGTGCCAGCAGCCCACTAGCGGGGGGTCCCGGGGAGCTGTTTTTT
>-|14|TRBJ2-2|-|TRBV4-1
CASSQAFGTGELFF
TGCGCCAGCAGCCAAGCTTTCGGGACCGGGGAGCTGTTTTTT
>-|15|TRBJ1-2|-|TRBV7-8
CASSLPNSFGYGYTF
TGTGCCAGCAGCTTACCAAACAGCTTCGGCTATGGCTACACCTTC
>-|13|TRBJ1-1|-|TRBV28
CASSLSVTTEAFF
TGTGCCAGCAGTTTATCGGTGACCACTGAAGCTTTCTTT
>-|12|TRBJ1-1|-|TRBV25-1
CASRRGNTEAFF
TGTGCCAGCCGACGGGGGAACACTGAAGCTTTCTTT
>TRBD1|13|TRBJ1-1|-|TRBV9
CASSGDSYRQAFF
TGTGCCAGCAGCGGGGACAGTTATCGGCAAGCTTTCTTT
>TRBD1|13|TRBJ1-1|-|TRBV30
CAWSVRQGTEAFF
TGTGCCTGGAGTGTACGACAGGGCACTGAAGCTTTCTTT
>-|13|TRBJ1-6|-|TRBV25-1
CASSEGENSPLHF
TGTGCCAGCAGTGAGGGGGAGAATTCACCCCTCCACTTT
>-|14|TRBJ2-1|-|TRBV5-4
CASSLLGSYNEQFF
TGTGCCAGCAGCTTGCTGGGCTCCTACAATGAGCAGTTCTTC
>-|15|TRBJ2-7|-|TRBV11-2
CASLWGPGDSYEQYF
TGTGCCAGCCTGTGGGGTCCAGGTGACTCCTACGAGCAGTACTTC
>TRBD1|11|TRBJ2-7|-|TRBV30
CAWQGTGWQYF
TGTGCCTGGCAGGGGACAGGGTGGCAGTACTTC
>TRBD1|19|TRBJ2-6|-|TRBV4-1
CASSLRDDRANSGANVLTF
TGCGCCAGCAGCCTAAGGGACGACAGGGCAAACTCTGGGGCCAACGTCCTGACTTTC
>-|13|TRBJ2-1|-|TRBV6-2/TRBV6-3
CASSSFGGGEQFF
TGTGCCAGCAGTTCCTTCGGAGGGGGTGAGCAGTTCTTC
>-|13|TRBJ1-1|-|TRBV5-1
CASSLEQYTEAFF
TGCGCCAGCAGCTTGGAACAGTACACTGAAGCTTTCTTT
>TRBD2|13|TRBJ2-3|-|TRBV10-3
CAIRGGSTDTQYF
TGTGCCATCAGGGGGGGGAGCACAGATACGCAGTATTTT
>TRBD1|15|TRBJ1-1|-|TRBV6-5
CASSYDRGKNTEAFF
TGTGCCAGCAGTTACGACAGGGGTAAGAACACTGAAGCTTTCTTT
>TRBD1|15|TRBJ2-1|once|TRBV28
CASSLITGGYNEQFF
TGTGCCAGCAGTTTAATCACAGGGGGCTACAATGAGCAGTTCTTC
>-|10|TRBJ1-2|-|TRBV29-1
CSVQDYGYTF
TGCAGCGTACAGGACTATGGCTACACCTTC
>-|12|TRBJ2-6|-|TRBV2
CASSGGENVLTF
TGTGCCAGCAGTGGGGGAGAGAACGTCCTGACTTTC
>-|16|TRBJ1-2|-|TRBV4-1
CASSQGRAQRNYGYTF
TGCGCCAGCAGCCAGGGCCGGGCCCAGAGGAACTATGGCTACACCTTC
>-|16|TRBJ1-6|-|TRBV4-2
CASSQQGSFYNSPLHF
TGTGCCAGCAGCCAGCAGGGTTCTTTCTATAATTCACCCCTCCACTTT
>-|15|TRBJ2-1|-|TRBV5-1
CASSLDSSSYNEQFF
TGCGCCAGCAGCTTGGACTCGAGCTCCTACAATGAGCAGTTCTTC
>-|15|TRBJ2-6|-|TRBV2
CASSELGSGANVLTF
TGTGCCAGCAGTGAACTTGGGTCCGGGGCCAACGTCCTGACTTTC
>-|15|TRBJ1-5|-|TRBV9
CASSVDSRVNQPQHF
TGTGCCAGCAGCGTAGACAGCAGGGTCAATCAGCCCCAGCATTTT
>-|13|TRBJ1-2|once|TRBV12-3/TRBV12-4
CASSPNRDQGYTF
TGTGCCAGCAGTCCTAACAGGGATCAAGGCTACACCTTC
>TRBD1|15|TRBJ2-5|-|TRBV10-3
CATLPRDRGLETQYF
TGTGCCACCCTCCCCCGGGACAGGGGGCTAGAGACCCAGTACTTC
>-|13|TRBJ2-7|-|TRBV29-1
CSVRTANSYEQYF
TGCAGCGTTCGGACAGCCAATTCCTACGAGCAGTACTTC
>TRBD1|15|TRBJ1-5|-|TRBV7-2
CASSLSRQGNQPQHF
TGTGCCAGCAGCTTATCGCGACAGGGGAATCAGCCCCAGCATTTT
>TRBD2|12|TRBJ2-1|-|TRBV30
CAWSGGGSQLLF
TGTGCCTGGAGTGGGGGGGGGAGCCAATTGCTCTTC
>TRBD2|15|TRBJ2-5|-|TRBV7-2
CASSLDRTRQETQYF
TGTGCCAGCAGCTTAGACCGGACTAGGCAAGAGACCCAGTACTTC